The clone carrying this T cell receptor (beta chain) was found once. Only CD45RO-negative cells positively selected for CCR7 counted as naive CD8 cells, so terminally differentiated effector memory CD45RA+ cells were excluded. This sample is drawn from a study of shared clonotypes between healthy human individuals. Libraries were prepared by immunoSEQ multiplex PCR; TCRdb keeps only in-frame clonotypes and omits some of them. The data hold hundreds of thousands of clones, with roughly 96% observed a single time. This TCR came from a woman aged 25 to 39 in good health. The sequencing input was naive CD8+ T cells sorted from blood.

The CDR3 bases are TGTGCCAGCAGCCCTCCGGAGGGTTGGAACACTGAAGCTTTCTTT. Amino acids: CASSPPEGWNTEAFF. V usage is TRBV9 and J usage is TRBJ1-1; D is unclear. The V gene lost 4 bases and the J gene lost 1 base, with 14 bases spanning the gap. The CDR3 contains 15 residues. From germline, CDR1 is SGDLS and CDR2 YYNGEE.